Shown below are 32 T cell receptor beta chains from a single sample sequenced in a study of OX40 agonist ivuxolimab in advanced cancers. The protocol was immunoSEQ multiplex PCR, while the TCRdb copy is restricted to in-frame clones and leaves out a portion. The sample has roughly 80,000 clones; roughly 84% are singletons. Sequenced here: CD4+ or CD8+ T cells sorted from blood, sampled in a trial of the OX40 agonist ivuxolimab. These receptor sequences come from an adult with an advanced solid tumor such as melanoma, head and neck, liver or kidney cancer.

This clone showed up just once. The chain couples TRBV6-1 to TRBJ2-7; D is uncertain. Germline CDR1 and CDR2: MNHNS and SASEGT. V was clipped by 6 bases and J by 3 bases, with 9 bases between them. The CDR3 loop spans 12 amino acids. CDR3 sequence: CASSLTVYEQYV. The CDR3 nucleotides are TGTGCCAGCAGCTTAACTGTCTACGAGCAGTACGTC.

In DNA form, the CDR3 reads TGTGCCAGCAGCTCAAGTAGAGCGGGGCCCACAGATACGCAGTATTTT. Translating gives CASSSSRAGPTDTQYF. The chain recombines TRBV7-3 with TRBJ2-3; 7 nucleotides align to TRBD2. Germline V gene data show CDR1 as SGHTA and CDR2 as FQGTGA. The CDR3 covers 16 residues. Losses at the gene ends were 4 bases for V and 2 bases for J; bases not matched to a gene: 9. Combining the CDR3 with reference TRBV7-3 and TRBJ2-3 gives the whole variable domain GAGVSQTPSNKVTEKGKYVELRCDPISGHTALYWYRQSLGQGPEFLIYFQGTGAADDSGLPNDRFFAVRPEGSVSTLKIQRTERGDSAVYLCASSSSRAGPTDTQYFGPGTRLTVL.

CDR3 in DNA: TGTGCCAGCAGCCGAGACGGGGGGGATCAGCCCCAGCATTTT. Translation gives CASSRDGGDQPQHF. The V gene is TRBV5-4, the J gene TRBJ1-5; a possible D gene is TRBD1 (5 bases). Germline loops: CDR1 SGHNT, CDR2 YYREEE (reference sequence). V gave up 4 bases and J gave up 5 bases, with 13 bases separating them. The CDR3 length is 14 residues.

The CDR3 DNA is TGTGCCAGCAGTTACGGCCACGCTACCTACGAGCAGTACTTC. Its translation: CASSYGHATYEQYF. V and J are TRBV6-5 and TRBJ2-7; D not resolved. The V end was cut by 2 bases, the J end by 2 bases, with 10 bases between. This CDR3 is built from 14 residues. CDR1 and CDR2 from the germline V gene are MNHEY and SVGAGI.

DNA of the CDR3: TGTGCCAGCAGTGAGTCAGTCGGGACAGGGCCCAATGAGCAGTTCTTC. Translating it yields CASSESVGTGPNEQFF. The rearrangement joins TRBV2 to TRBJ2-1, with 9 bases matching TRBD1. The germline V gene encodes CDR1 SNHLY and CDR2 FYNNEI. With V trimmed by 3 bases and J by 6 bases, 9 bases remained unmatched. The CDR3 sequence is 16 residues long.

The CDR3 loop reads CSARHIGEAFF. CDR3 in DNA: TGCAGTGCTAGGCATATCGGTGAAGCTTTCTTT. V usage is TRBV20-1 and J usage is TRBJ1-1; no clear D gene. V lost 3 bases to trimming and J lost 7 bases, with 9 bases between them. Per germline, CDR1 DFQATT and CDR2 SNEGSKA (reference sequence). CDR3 size: 11 residues.

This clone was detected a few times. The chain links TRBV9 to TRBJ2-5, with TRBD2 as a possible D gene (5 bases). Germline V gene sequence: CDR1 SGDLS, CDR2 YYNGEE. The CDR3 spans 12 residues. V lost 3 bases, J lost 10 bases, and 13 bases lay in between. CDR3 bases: TGTGCCAGCAGCGACACCCATGGGAGCCAGTACTTC. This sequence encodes CASSDTHGSQYF. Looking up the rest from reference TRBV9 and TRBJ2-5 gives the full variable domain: DSGVTQTPKHLITATGQRVTLRCSPRSGDLSVYWYQQSLDQGLQFLIQYYNGEERAKGNILERFSAQQFPDLHSELNLSSLELGDSALYFCASSDTHGSQYFGPGTRLLVL.

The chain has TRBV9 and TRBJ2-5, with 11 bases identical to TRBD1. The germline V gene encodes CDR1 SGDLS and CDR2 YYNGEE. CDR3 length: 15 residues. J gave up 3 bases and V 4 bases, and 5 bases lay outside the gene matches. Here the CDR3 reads CASSFGQGAKETQYF. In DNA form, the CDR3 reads TGTGCCAGCAGCTTTGGACAGGGGGCGAAAGAGACCCAGTACTTC.

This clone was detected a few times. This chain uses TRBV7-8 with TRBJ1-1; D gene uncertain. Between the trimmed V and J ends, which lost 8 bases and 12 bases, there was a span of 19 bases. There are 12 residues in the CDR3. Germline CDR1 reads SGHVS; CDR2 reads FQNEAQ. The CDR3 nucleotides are TGTGCCAGCCTTGGTGGGAGGGCTGGGACTTTCTTT. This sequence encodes CASLGGRAGTFF.

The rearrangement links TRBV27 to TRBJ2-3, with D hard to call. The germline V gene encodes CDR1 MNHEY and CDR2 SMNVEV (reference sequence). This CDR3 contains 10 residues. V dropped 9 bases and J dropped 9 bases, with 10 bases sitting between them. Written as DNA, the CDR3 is TGTGCCAGTGGTTCTGAAACGCAGTATTTT. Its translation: CASGSETQYF.

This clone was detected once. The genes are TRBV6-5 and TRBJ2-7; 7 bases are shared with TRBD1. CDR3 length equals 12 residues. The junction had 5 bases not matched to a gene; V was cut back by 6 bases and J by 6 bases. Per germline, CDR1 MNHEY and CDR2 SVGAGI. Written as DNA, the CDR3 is TGTGCCAGCAGCGGGACAGTAGGCGAGCAGTACTTC. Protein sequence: CASSGTVGEQYF.

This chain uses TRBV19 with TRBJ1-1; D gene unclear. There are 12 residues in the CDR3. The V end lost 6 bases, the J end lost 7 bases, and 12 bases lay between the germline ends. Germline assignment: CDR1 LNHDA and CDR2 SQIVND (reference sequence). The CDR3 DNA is TGTGCCAGTAGAGACCAGACCGGTGAAGCTTTCTTT. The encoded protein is CASRDQTGEAFF. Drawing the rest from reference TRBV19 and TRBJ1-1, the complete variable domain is DGGITQSPKYLFRKEGQNVTLSCEQNLNHDAMYWYRQDPGQGLRLIYYSQIVNDFQKGDIAEGYSVSREKKESFPLTVTSAQKNPTAFYLCASRDQTGEAFFGQGTRLTVV.

CDR3 DNA sequence: TGCGCCAGCAGCTTAGGGGACGTCGGTGAAAAACTGTTTTTT. Protein: CASSLGDVGEKLFF. J is TRBJ1-4 and V is TRBV5-1; maybe TRBD1 (5 bases). The germline V gene has CDR1 SGHRS and CDR2 YFSETQ. The CDR3 contains 14 residues. The ends were cut back, 2 bases at V and 7 bases at J, with 12 bases in the middle.

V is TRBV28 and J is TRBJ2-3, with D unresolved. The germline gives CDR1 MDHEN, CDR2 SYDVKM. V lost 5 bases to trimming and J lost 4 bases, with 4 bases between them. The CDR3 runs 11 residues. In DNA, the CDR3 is TGTGCCAGCAGTGCCTCAGATACGCAGTATTTT. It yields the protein CASSASDTQYF.

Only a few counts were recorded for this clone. The chain's CDR3 is CATHVGENRNSPLHF. CDR3 coding DNA: TGTGCCACCCACGTGGGGGAAAATCGGAATTCACCCCTCCACTTT. The genes are TRBV6-1 and TRBJ1-6; TRBD1 is a possible D gene (5 bases). The CDR3 length is 15 residues. Germline CDR1 is MNHNS and CDR2 is SASEGT. Trimming removed 10 bases at V and 7 bases at J, with 20 bases between.

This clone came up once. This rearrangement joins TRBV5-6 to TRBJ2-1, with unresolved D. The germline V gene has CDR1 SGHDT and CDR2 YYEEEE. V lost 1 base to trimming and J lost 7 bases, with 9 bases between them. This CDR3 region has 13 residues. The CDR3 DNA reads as TGTGCCAGCAGCTTGTTTGGATGGAATGAGCAGTTCTTC. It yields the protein CASSLFGWNEQFF.

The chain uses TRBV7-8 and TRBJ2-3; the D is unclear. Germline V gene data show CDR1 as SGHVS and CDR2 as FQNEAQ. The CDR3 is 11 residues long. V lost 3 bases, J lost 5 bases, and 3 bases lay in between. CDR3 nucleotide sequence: TGTGCCAGCAGCTTGGTAGATACGCAGTATTTT. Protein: CASSLVDTQYF.

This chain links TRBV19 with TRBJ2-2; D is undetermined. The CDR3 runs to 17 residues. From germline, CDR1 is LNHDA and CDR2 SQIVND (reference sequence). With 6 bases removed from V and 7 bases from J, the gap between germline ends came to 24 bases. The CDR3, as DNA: TGTGCCAGTAGGTCTTTCGGACCTAACAGTTTAGGCGGGGAGCTGTTTTTT. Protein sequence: CASRSFGPNSLGGELFF.

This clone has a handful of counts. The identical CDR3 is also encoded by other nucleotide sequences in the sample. The CDR3 DNA sequence: TGTGCCAGCAGCGTGGACCAAGAGACCCAGTACTTC. Its translation: CASSVDQETQYF. The chain links TRBV9 to TRBJ2-5; D uncertain. V lost 2 bases to trimming and J lost 0 bases, with 2 bases between them. The length of the CDR3 is 12 residues. From germline, CDR1 is SGDLS and CDR2 YYNGEE.

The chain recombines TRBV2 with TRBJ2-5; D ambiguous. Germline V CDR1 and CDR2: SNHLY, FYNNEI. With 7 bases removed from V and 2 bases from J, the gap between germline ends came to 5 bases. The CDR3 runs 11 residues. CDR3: CASMVQETQYF. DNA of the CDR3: TGTGCCAGCATGGTTCAAGAGACCCAGTACTTC.

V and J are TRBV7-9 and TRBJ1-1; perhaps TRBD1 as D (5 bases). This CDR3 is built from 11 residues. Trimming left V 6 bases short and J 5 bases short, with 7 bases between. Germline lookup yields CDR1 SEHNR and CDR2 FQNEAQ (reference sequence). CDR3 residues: CASRGVTEAFF. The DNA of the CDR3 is TGTGCCAGCAGGGGGGTTACTGAAGCTTTCTTT.

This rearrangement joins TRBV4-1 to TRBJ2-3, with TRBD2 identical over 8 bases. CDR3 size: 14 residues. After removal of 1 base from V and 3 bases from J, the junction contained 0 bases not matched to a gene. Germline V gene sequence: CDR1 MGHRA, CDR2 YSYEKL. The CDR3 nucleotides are TGCGCCAGCAGCCAAGCGGGAGGGACAGATACGCAGTATTTT. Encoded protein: CASSQAGGTDTQYF.

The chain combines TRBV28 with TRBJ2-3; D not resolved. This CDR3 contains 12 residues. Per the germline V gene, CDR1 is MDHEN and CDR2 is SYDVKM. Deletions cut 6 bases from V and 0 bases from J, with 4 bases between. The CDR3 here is CASRESTDTQYF. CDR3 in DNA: TGTGCCAGCAGGGAAAGCACAGATACGCAGTATTTT.

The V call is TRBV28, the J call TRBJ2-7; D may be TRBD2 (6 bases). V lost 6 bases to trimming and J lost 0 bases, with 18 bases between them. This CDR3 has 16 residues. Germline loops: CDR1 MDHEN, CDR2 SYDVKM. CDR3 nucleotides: TGTGCCAGCAGCCGGGACTCACTTTTTGGCTCCTACGAGCAGTACGTC. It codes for CASSRDSLFGSYEQYV.

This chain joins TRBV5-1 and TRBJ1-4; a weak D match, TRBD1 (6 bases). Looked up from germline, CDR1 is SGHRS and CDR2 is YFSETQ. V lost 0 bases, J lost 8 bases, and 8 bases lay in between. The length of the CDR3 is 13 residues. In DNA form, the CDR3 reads TGCGCCAGCAGCTTGGACAGGGACGAAAAACTGTTTTTT. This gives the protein CASSLDRDEKLFF.

CDR3 DNA sequence: TGCAGCGTTGACTGGACAGGGGGGACTGAAGCTTTCTTT. The encoded protein is CSVDWTGGTEAFF. The chain is built from TRBV29-1 and TRBJ1-1; 10 nucleotides align to TRBD1. Germline V gives CDR1 SQVTM, CDR2 ANQGSEA. The CDR3 loop spans 13 amino acids. V trimming: 3 bases; J trimming: 5 bases; junction bases outside the gene matches: 3.

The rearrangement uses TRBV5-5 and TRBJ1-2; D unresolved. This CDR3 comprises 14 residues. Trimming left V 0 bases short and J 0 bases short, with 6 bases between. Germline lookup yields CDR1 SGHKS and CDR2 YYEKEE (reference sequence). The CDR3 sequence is CASSLESSNYGYTF. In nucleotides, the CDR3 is TGTGCCAGCAGCTTGGAGAGTTCTAACTATGGCTACACCTTC.

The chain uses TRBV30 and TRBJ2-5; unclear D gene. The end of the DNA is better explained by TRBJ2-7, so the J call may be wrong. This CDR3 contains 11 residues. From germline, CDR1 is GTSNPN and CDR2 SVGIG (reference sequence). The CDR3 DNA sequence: TGTGCCTGGAGTGAATCGTACGAGCAGTACTTC. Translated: CAWSESYEQYF.

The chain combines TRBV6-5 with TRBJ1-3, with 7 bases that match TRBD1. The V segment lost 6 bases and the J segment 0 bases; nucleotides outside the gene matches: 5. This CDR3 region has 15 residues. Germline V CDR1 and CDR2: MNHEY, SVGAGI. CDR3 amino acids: CASRPGGTSGNTIYF. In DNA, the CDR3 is TGTGCCAGCAGGCCAGGGGGGACCTCTGGAAACACCATATATTTT.

In DNA form, the CDR3 reads TGTGCCAGCAGTGAGACAGGATCTCGGTCACCCCTCCACTTT. It encodes CASSETGSRSPLHF. The V and J genes are TRBV2 and TRBJ1-6; D may be TRBD1 (6 bases). The CDR3 is made up of 14 amino acids. CDR1 is SNHLY and CDR2 is FYNNEI in the germline V gene. V was cut by 3 bases and J by 10 bases, with 13 bases left in between.

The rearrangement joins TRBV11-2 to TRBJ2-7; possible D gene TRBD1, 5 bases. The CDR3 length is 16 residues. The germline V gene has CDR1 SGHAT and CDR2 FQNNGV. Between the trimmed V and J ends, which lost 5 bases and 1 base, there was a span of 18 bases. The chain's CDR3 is CASSPGFSGRSYEQYF. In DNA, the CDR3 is TGTGCCAGCAGCCCTGGCTTTTCAGGGCGTTCCTACGAGCAGTACTTC.

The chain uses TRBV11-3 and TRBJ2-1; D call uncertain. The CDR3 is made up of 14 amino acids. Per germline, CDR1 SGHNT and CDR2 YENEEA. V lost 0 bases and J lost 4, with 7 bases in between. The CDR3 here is CASSLDLTYNEQFF. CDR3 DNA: TGTGCCAGCAGCTTAGATCTCACATACAATGAGCAGTTCTTC.